What follows is one T cell receptor beta chain and its context. Assay: immunoSEQ multiplex PCR; the TCRdb copy retains only in-frame clones and omits some. The sample contains 200,000 to 250,000 clones, around 85% of which appear only once. While infection was still active, Seattle patients were enrolled and then followed longitudinally. Trimming removed 3 bases at V and 4 bases at J, with 7 bases between. Germline V lookup: CDR1 KGHSH, CDR2 LQKENI. The CDR3 is 14 residues long. These data come from a study of blood T cell repertoires in COVID-19. Study details: Some COVID-19 samples were acute and others convalescent; all came from the United States, Italy and Spain. From T cells, B-cell-depleted T cells, or PBMCs came the material, which was cDNA or gDNA.

The rearrangement joins TRBV18 to TRBJ1-6, with D possibly matching TRBD1 (6 bases). Sequenced sample: peripheral blood. This receptor was obtained from a woman between 70 and 85 years old with COVID-19, enrolled during active disease. The CDR3 spells CASSPGQYNSPLHF. CDR3 coding DNA: TGTGCCAGCTCACCTGGACAGTATAATTCACCCCTCCACTTT.